Listed below are T cell receptor beta chains from one sample, sequenced in a study of spatial heterogeneity in lung cancer. TCRdb itself ran the 5' RACE reads through MiXCR, one entry per CDR3 protein. The sample includes fewer than 25,000 distinct CDR3 sequences, almost 10% of them seen just once. Sequencing used PBMCs, obtained at follow-up. Source of these receptors: a male donor with early-stage non-small cell lung cancer. CDR3s include the opening cysteine and the closing phenylalanine or tryptophan. The order of the fields is V gene, CDR3 protein.

TRBV11-2	CASSLDPNNEQFF
TRBV7-2	CASSTLTGADGNTIYF
TRBV20-1	CSARALQGVGTEAFF
TRBV4-3	CASSQEMQRKHAFF
TRBV28	CASSSTGTGYGYTF
TRBV4-1	CASSVRDDEQYF
TRBV28	CASSLSTGGYGYTF
TRBV24-1	CATSDLASTDTQYF
TRBV29-1	CSAGDREDDTQYF
TRBV7-8	CASSLGLGGGDHEQFF
TRBV13	CASSFTGGTGFEQFF
TRBV5-1	CASSLAGAQGADTEAFF
TRBV9	CASSVSGGTDTQYF
TRBV4-3	CASSQVGGLRGNEQFF
TRBV20-1	CSASAGLAGTQYF
TRBV20-1	CSARSRDGTNYGYTF
TRBV5-1	CASSLASQGDEQYF
TRBV20-1	CSARDTSAAYEQYF
TRBV7-2	CASSPQLYQETQYF
TRBV18	CASSLNTNSNQPQHF
TRBV12-3/TRBV12-4	CASSFRAGDETQYF
TRBV3-2	CASSQARTGGFQPQHF
TRBV7-9	CASSFIGDRTDTQYF